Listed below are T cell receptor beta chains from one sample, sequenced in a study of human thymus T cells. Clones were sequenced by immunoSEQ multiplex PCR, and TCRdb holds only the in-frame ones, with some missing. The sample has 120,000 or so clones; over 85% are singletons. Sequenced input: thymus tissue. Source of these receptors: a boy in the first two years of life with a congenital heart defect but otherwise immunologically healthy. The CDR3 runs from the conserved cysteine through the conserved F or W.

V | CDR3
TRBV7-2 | CASSPPGGSNSYEQYF
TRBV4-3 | CASSHRGGGTDTQYF
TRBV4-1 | CASSQDWAGGSYNSPLHF
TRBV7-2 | CASSLDGRVGTQYF
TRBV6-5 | CASSRRGVQETQYF
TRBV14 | CASSQGPGQKTQYF
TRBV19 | CASSIEQGAQRRGYTF
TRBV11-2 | CASSLDRPGGGYEQYF
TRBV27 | CASSMDKRGNQPQHF
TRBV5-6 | CASSFGGFSTDTQYF
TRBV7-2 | CASSLVRGNPLTYEQYF
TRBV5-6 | CASSFGGAPYGYTF
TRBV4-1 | CASSQKLGLDRGRVKDGYTF
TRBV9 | CASPGFGNQPQHF
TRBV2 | CASSELAGDSYEQYF
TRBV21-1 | CATLGGGDSYEQYF
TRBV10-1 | CASSGVKVTYEQYF
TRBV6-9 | CASSPIGYTF
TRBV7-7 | CASRLLNDTGELFF
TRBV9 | CASSVVLGTGIPAQGQPQHF
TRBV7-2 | CASSLGQGVHEQYF
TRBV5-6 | CASSLVRGRRNTIYF
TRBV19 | CASSLKINKLTYEQYF
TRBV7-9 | CASSAGQLVTDTQYF
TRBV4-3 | CASSHVIGGYREPLHF
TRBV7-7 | CASSLNLAGAPNTGELFF
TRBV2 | CASRLGGQPQHF
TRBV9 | CASSPPGQRSYEQYF
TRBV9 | CASSPTVKSEAFF
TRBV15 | CATSRDRRGLAGGPNSDEQFF
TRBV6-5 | CASSGRVAKNIQYF
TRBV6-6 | CASSYRDRVNGYTF
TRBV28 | CASTPWEGASGNTIYF
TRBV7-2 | CASSTERGGLYEQYF
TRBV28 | CASSGLTGPRDTEAFF
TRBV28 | CASSLEGAGPETGSYEQYF
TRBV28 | CASSSEGSANYGYTF
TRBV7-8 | CASGAPGGSEAFF
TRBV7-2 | CASSLGPGTSGGTYEQYF
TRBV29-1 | CSVAAGNEQFF
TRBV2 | CASTVTCNSPLHF